This record concerns one T cell receptor beta chain sequence. Its antigen is unidentified. TCRdb keeps only in-frame clones here, not all; method: immunoSEQ multiplex PCR. The sample contains more than 95,000 clones, roughly 89% of which appear only once. Described time point: cycle 4 day 1 (C4D1), after more than five weeks of nivolumab. Every single patient, without exception, relapsed after autologous stem cell transplantation, and brentuximab vedotin exposure varied. The study recorded best responses of complete response, partial response or progressive disease. In germline, CDR1 is MDHEN, CDR2 SYDVKM. This CDR3 region has 15 residues. The V and J ends lost 5 bases and 2 bases respectively, with 15 bases between them. The data derive from a study of PD-1 blockade in classical Hodgkin lymphoma. The study's findings and limits: CD4+ but not CD8+ TCR diversity rose significantly by C4D1. According to reports, newly diagnosed patients had lower baseline TCR diversity than healthy donors, and relapsed/refractory patients had lower baseline TCR diversity still. Diversity similar to that of newly diagnosed patients was seen at baseline in complete responders.

The chain uses TRBV28 and TRBJ1-1, with D perhaps TRBD1 (5 bases). The source was peripheral blood mononuclear cells (PBMCs), collected before the fourth cycle of nivolumab. This receptor was obtained from a human donor with classical Hodgkin lymphoma. The CDR3 nucleotides are TGTGCCAGCAGTCCCCGGGGGATGGGTAACACTGAAGCTTTCTTT. It is translated as CASSPRGMGNTEAFF. Full variable domain (outside the CDR3, taken from reference TRBV28 and TRBJ1-1): DVKVTQSSRYLVKRTGEKVFLECVQDMDHENMFWYRQDPGLGLRLIYFSYDVKMKEKGDIPEGYSVSREKKERFSLILESASTNQTSMYLCASSPRGMGNTEAFFGQGTRLTVV.